This is a list of T cell receptor beta chains from one sample in a study of shared T cell receptors in the human thymus. Data came from immunoSEQ multiplex PCR; TCRdb stores just in-frame clones and leaves some out. The sample shows hundreds of thousands of clones, 70% to 90% of them seen only once. The sample also formed part of further work on human thymus T cells.

Specimen: thymocytes. These receptors were obtained from a boy younger than two with a congenital heart defect. The CDR3 runs from the conserved cysteine through the conserved F or W. A D gene is named only where the DNA matches it firmly. Expanded clones get a size class; other rows say once, few or many, or leave the size out.

TRBV9	NA	TRBD1	TRBJ1-2	TGTGCCAGCAGCGGGACAGGGACTCGCTTTGGCTACACCTTC	CASSGTGTRFGYTF
TRBV4-1	few	NA	TRBJ2-1	TGCGCCAGCAGGGAACGGGAGTCGAATGAGCAGTTCTTC	CASRERESNEQFF
TRBV4-1	NA	TRBD1	TRBJ2-7	TGCGCCAGCAGCCCCCCCGGGACAGGGTGGAACTACGAGCAGTACTTC	CASSPPGTGWNYEQYF
TRBV21-1	NA	NA	TRBJ2-7	TGTGCCAGCAGCGTTCGACAGGGATACGAGCAGTACTTC	CASSVRQGYEQYF
TRBV10-3	few	NA	TRBJ1-2	TGTGCCATCAGCGTAGGGGCAGCGGGGGGGAGCGGCTATGGCTACACCTTC	CAISVGAAGGSGYGYTF
TRBV5-6	NA	NA	TRBJ2-5	TGTGCCAGCAGGCCGGGAGACGAAGAGACCCAGTACTTC	CASRPGDEETQYF
TRBV6-5	few	TRBD1	TRBJ1-3	TGTGCCAGCAGTCCCCGACAGGGGGGAACCATATATTTT	CASSPRQGGTIYF
TRBV30	NA	TRBD1	TRBJ2-1	TGTGCCTGGAGTGCCTACAGGGGATTCGGCAATGAGCAGTTCTTC	CAWSAYRGFGNEQFF
TRBV18	NA	TRBD1	TRBJ2-7	TGTGCCAGCTCACCCAACCGCGACAGGGGGAAGTACGAGCAGTACTTC	CASSPNRDRGKYEQYF
TRBV4-2	NA	NA	TRBJ1-2	TGTGCCAGCAGCCAAGAAGGGGCCAGGGCCCTAGGCTACACCTTC	CASSQEGARALGYTF
TRBV7-9	NA	TRBD2	TRBJ2-1	TGTGCCAGCAGCTGCTGGTGGAAGCGGGAGCTCAATGAGCAGTTCTTC	CASSCWWKRELNEQFF
TRBV9	NA	TRBD2	TRBJ2-5	TGTGCCAGCAGCACTAGCGGGAGGGCCAAAGAGACCCAGTACTTC	CASSTSGRAKETQYF
TRBV30	once	TRBD2	TRBJ2-1	TGTGCCTGGAGCCCTCTCCGGGACTACCCAGGCTCCTACAATGAGCAGTTCTTC	CAWSPLRDYPGSYNEQFF
TRBV1	NA	NA	TRBJ2-1	TGCACCAGCAGCCAAGAGCGGGAGGGTTTGGGCAATGAGCAGTTCTTC	CTSSQEREGLGNEQFF
TRBV7-8	NA	TRBD2	TRBJ2-3	TGTGCCAGCAGCTTAGGACTGACTAGCGGATACACAGATACGCAGTATTTT	CASSLGLTSGYTDTQYF
TRBV5-6	once	NA	TRBJ2-7	TGTGCCAGCAGCTTGGGAGGTAGATCTCTCTACGAGCAGTACTTC	CASSLGGRSLYEQYF
TRBV4-2	NA	NA	TRBJ1-5	TGTGCCAGCAGCCAAGAGGGACACTCCAGATCACATCAGCCCCAGCATTTT	CASSQEGHSRSHQPQHF
TRBV28	NA	TRBD2	TRBJ2-2	TGTGCCAGCAATCCCTGGCGGCGGGAGGGCACCGGGGAGCTGTTTTTT	CASNPWRREGTGELFF
TRBV27	few	TRBD2	TRBJ2-1	TGTGCCAGCAGCCCACCAGGACTGGCGGGAGCTCATGAGCAGTTCTTC	CASSPPGLAGAHEQFF
TRBV5-1	NA	TRBD1	TRBJ2-7	TGCGCCAGCAGCTTGGCCGGGACAGGGATCTCCTACGAGCAGTACTTC	CASSLAGTGISYEQYF
TRBV6-4	NA	TRBD1	TRBJ2-2	TGTGCCCTTGTCAAACCGGGACAGGGAGGGAATTGGAACACCGGGGAGCTGTTTTTT	CALVKPGQGGNWNTGELFF
TRBV21-1	NA	NA	TRBJ1-3	TGTGCCAGCAGCAAATCCGGCAGGGTAGCAAACACCATATATTTT	CASSKSGRVANTIYF
TRBV28	few	TRBD1	TRBJ1-5	TGTGCCAGCACATTGGGGACAGGGAATCAGCCCCAGCATTTT	CASTLGTGNQPQHF